This passage covers 20 T cell receptor beta chains from one sample sequenced in a study of shared T cell receptors in the human thymus. TCRdb keeps only in-frame clones here, not all; method: immunoSEQ multiplex PCR. The sample records just under 550,000 clones, 75% to 85% being singletons. These same records also appear under a second study, on human thymus T cells.

The material sequenced was thymocytes. These receptors originate from a boy under two years old with a congenital heart defect.

Turning to this clone: At one end the junction does not follow the germline gene, possibly because of a read error. The CDR3 DNA is TGTGCCAGCAGCGAAGTCGAGACGGGAAGAGGGAAGAACACTGAAGCTTTCTTT. Its translation: CASSEVETGRGKNTEAFF. The chain couples TRBV6-1 to TRBJ1-1; unclear D gene. CDR3 length: 18 amino acids. Germline V gene sequence: CDR1 MNHNS, CDR2 SASEGT.

V and J are TRBV25-1 and TRBJ1-1, with D possibly TRBD1 on 6 matching bases. The CDR3 runs to 15 residues. Trimming stripped 3 bases from V and 1 base from J, with 12 bases between. Per the germline V gene, CDR1 is MGHDK and CDR2 is SYGVNS. CDR3 coding DNA: TGTGCCAGCAGTGATCGGGAAGGGGGGAACACTGAAGCTTTCTTT. Translated: CASSDREGGNTEAFF.

The chain couples TRBV6-6 to TRBJ2-7; possibly TRBD1 for D (6 bases). This CDR3 is built from 15 residues. Between the trimmed V and J ends, which lost 2 bases and 2 bases, there was a span of 13 bases. Germline CDR1 reads MNHNY; CDR2 reads SVGAGI (reference sequence). The CDR3 DNA sequence: TGTGCCAGCAGTTACCCCGGCAGGGGCCCCTACGAGCAGTACTTC. Translating gives CASSYPGRGPYEQYF.

DNA of the CDR3: TGTGCCAGCAGCCCTCGAGAGAAACCTGGAAACACCATATATTTT. Its protein product is CASSPREKPGNTIYF. The rearrangement joins TRBV11-2 to TRBJ1-3; no clear D. Germline V gene sequence: CDR1 SGHAT, CDR2 FQNNGV. The CDR3 covers 15 residues. V was pared by 5 bases and J by 2 bases, with 13 bases between.

V and J are TRBV4-3 and TRBJ2-1; 11 bases are shared with TRBD2. With V trimmed by 3 bases and J by 5 bases, 9 bases remained unmatched. The CDR3 is 17 amino acids. Germline lookup yields CDR1 LGHNA and CDR2 YSLEER. The CDR3 here is CASSQSLGLAVNNEQFF. In nucleotides, the CDR3 is TGCGCCAGCAGCCAGTCATTGGGACTAGCGGTTAACAATGAGCAGTTCTTC.

The chain employs TRBV13 and TRBJ1-4; TRBD1 aligns across 9 bases. This CDR3 is built from 15 residues. J was trimmed by 6 bases and V by 5 bases; bases with no gene match: 7. Germline V gene data show CDR1 as PRHDT and CDR2 as FYEKMQ (reference sequence). The CDR3 coding sequence is TGTGCCAGCAGCCACACAGGGGGCCTGGATGAAAAACTGTTTTTT. Translating gives CASSHTGGLDEKLFF. The variable domain in full, completed from reference TRBV13 and TRBJ1-4, reads AAGVIQSPRHLIKEKRETATLKCYPIPRHDTVYWYQQGPGQDPQFLISFYEKMQSDKGSIPDRFSAQQFSDYHSELNMSSLELGDSALYFCASSHTGGLDEKLFFGSGTQLSVL.

CDR3 nucleotide sequence: TGTGCCACCCGGGACAGGGAAGAGACCCAGTACTTC. As protein: CATRDREETQYF. The chain links TRBV27 to TRBJ2-5; 9 nucleotides align to TRBD1. Germline V gives CDR1 MNHEY, CDR2 SMNVEV (reference sequence). CDR3 length equals 12 residues. V was pared by 10 bases and J by 3 bases, with 3 bases of the junction left unmatched.

The rearrangement uses TRBV6-4 and TRBJ1-4; no firm D call. Germline CDR1 and CDR2: MRHNA and SNTAGT. The CDR3 consists of 18 residues. The ends were cut back, 6 bases at V and 7 bases at J, with 27 bases in the middle. CDR3 sequence reads: CASRAIRGWRSNGEKLFF. The CDR3 DNA sequence: TGTGCCAGCAGGGCTATACGGGGTTGGCGGTCAAATGGTGAAAAACTGTTTTTT.

This rearrangement joins TRBV4-3 to TRBJ2-7, with 11 nucleotides matching TRBD2. Germline lookup yields CDR1 LGHNA and CDR2 YSLEER. This CDR3 spans 16 amino acids. J gave up 4 bases and V 4 bases, and 9 bases lay outside the gene matches. The CDR3 protein is CASSLHVTSGSYEQYF. In nucleotides, the CDR3 is TGCGCCAGCAGCCTCCACGTCACTAGCGGGAGTTACGAGCAGTACTTC.

The chain joins TRBV27 to TRBJ2-2, with TRBD2 as a possible D gene (5 bases). This CDR3 contains 18 residues. CDR1 is MNHEY, CDR2 SMNVEV, per germline (reference sequence). With 5 bases removed from V and 6 bases from J, the gap between germline ends came to 25 bases. Here the CDR3 reads CASSPPDGPEGGAGELFF. CDR3 DNA sequence: TGTGCCAGCAGTCCACCGGACGGGCCTGAGGGTGGGGCCGGGGAGCTGTTTTTT.

The chain links TRBV14 to TRBJ1-2; perhaps TRBD1 as D (5 bases). V dropped 6 bases and J dropped 8 bases, with 13 bases sitting between them. Germline V lookup: CDR1 SGHDN, CDR2 FVKESK. The CDR3 sequence is 12 residues long. The CDR3 protein is CASSSGARGYTF. The CDR3, as DNA: TGTGCCAGCAGTAGTGGGGCGCGCGGCTACACCTTC.

The V and J genes are TRBV11-3 and TRBJ1-1; D ambiguous. CDR1 SGHNT and CDR2 YENEEA come from the germline V gene. Trimming removed 5 bases at V and 1 base at J, with 8 bases between. The CDR3 length is 13 residues. The CDR3 region is CASSRETNTEAFF. DNA of the CDR3: TGTGCCAGCAGCCGGGAGACGAACACTGAAGCTTTCTTT.

This chain uses TRBV28 with TRBJ2-1; 7 bases agree with TRBD2. Germline V CDR1 and CDR2: MDHEN, SYDVKM. The CDR3 sequence is 15 residues long. The ends lost 10 bases at V and 5 bases at J; junction bases unmatched: 14. This chain's CDR3 is CATLSAGVWNNEQFF. The CDR3 DNA reads as TGTGCCACCTTATCTGCGGGAGTCTGGAACAATGAGCAGTTCTTC.

The genes are TRBV9 and TRBJ1-5; D perhaps matches TRBD1 (5 bases). Germline V gene sequence: CDR1 SGDLS, CDR2 YYNGEE. The CDR3 has 14 amino acids. With 3 bases removed from V and 6 bases from J, the gap between germline ends came to 13 bases. The CDR3 DNA is TGTGCCAGCAGCGACGACAGTGGCGGTCAGCCCCAGCATTTT. It encodes CASSDDSGGQPQHF. The entire variable domain, with the rest obtained from reference TRBV9 and TRBJ1-5, is as follows: DSGVTQTPKHLITATGQRVTLRCSPRSGDLSVYWYQQSLDQGLQFLIQYYNGEERAKGNILERFSAQQFPDLHSELNLSSLELGDSALYFCASSDDSGGQPQHFGDGTRLSIL.

The chain uses TRBV7-2 and TRBJ2-1; TRBD2 agrees at 14 bases. The CDR3 runs 19 residues. Per germline, CDR1 SGHTA and CDR2 FQGNSA. V was clipped by 6 bases and J by 3 bases; unmatched bases: 13. The CDR3 sequence is CASSYRERTSGRSYNEQFF. The CDR3 DNA reads TGTGCCAGCAGTTACAGGGAAAGGACTAGCGGGAGGAGCTACAATGAGCAGTTCTTC.

The genes are TRBV10-3 and TRBJ1-3; TRBD1 agrees at 7 bases. The CDR3 contains 17 residues. Germline CDR1 and CDR2: ENHRY and SYGVKD. V was pared by 0 bases and J by 4 bases, with 9 bases of the junction left unmatched. The CDR3 DNA follows: TGTGCCATCAGTGAGTCCCCCCAAACAGGGGACGGAAACACCATATATTTT. Encoded protein: CAISESPQTGDGNTIYF.

CDR3 residues: CASSSGEGEVYEQYF. Here the CDR3 DNA reads TGTGCCAGCAGCTCCGGTGAGGGGGAAGTCTACGAGCAGTACTTC. J is TRBJ2-7 and V is TRBV11-3, with D possibly matching TRBD1 (6 bases). Germline loops: CDR1 SGHNT, CDR2 YENEEA. Deletions cut 4 bases from V and 3 bases from J, with 16 bases between. The CDR3 is 15 amino acids.

The genes are TRBV4-3 and TRBJ2-5; 9 bases map to TRBD2. The CDR3 covers 16 residues. V shed 3 bases, J shed 2 bases, and the junction held 7 bases outside the gene matches. Germline values: CDR1 LGHNA, CDR2 YSLEER. CDR3 in DNA: TGCGCCAGCAGCCAGGGATCTAGCGGGGTACAAGAGACCCAGTACTTC. Amino acids: CASSQGSSGVQETQYF.

The chain carries TRBV25-1 and TRBJ2-1; 11 bases map to TRBD2. J lost 0 bases, V lost 2 bases, and 3 bases had no gene match. The CDR3 loop spans 17 amino acids. In germline, CDR1 is MGHDK, CDR2 SYGVNS. The CDR3 sequence is CASSETTSGISYNEQFF. The CDR3 DNA reads as TGTGCCAGCAGTGAAACGACTAGCGGGATCTCCTACAATGAGCAGTTCTTC.

The rearrangement uses TRBV7-9 and TRBJ2-7; maybe TRBD1 (5 bases). Trimming removed 4 bases at V and 1 base at J, with 14 bases between. The CDR3 covers 15 residues. Germline loops: CDR1 SEHNR, CDR2 FQNEAQ (reference sequence). This CDR3 reads CASSSGPTESYEQYF. The CDR3 DNA follows: TGTGCCAGCAGCTCCGGACCGACAGAGTCCTACGAGCAGTACTTC.